Below, 8 T cell receptor beta chains from the same sample are listed, as sequenced in a study of beta chain features in type 1 diabetes. The authors reverse transcribed all of the isolated RNA, so sequencing captured expressed TCRB transcripts. The table came from immunoSEQ multiplex PCR; TCRdb's copy has only in-frame clones and leaves some out. The table lists 300,000 to 450,000 clones, over 8.5% of them singletons. The antigens for these receptors are not known. Notes on the study in general: Shortening of TCRB CDR3s, moderate but significant, appeared in all four CD4+ subsets of Type 1 diabetes patients.

The material sequenced was central memory CD4+ T cells from blood. All receptors come from a man aged 25 to 40 with type 1 diabetes.

In this sample, this clone turned up many times. This chain connects TRBV11-1 to TRBJ2-1; D gene uncertain. Germline CDR1 and CDR2: SGHAT and FQDESV (reference sequence). Trimming left V 5 bases short and J 4 bases short, with 6 bases between. This CDR3 is 12 amino acids long. CDR3 sequence (DNA): TGTGCCAGCAGCCATCTTTACAATGAGCAGTTCTTC. Translation: CASSHLYNEQFF.

A few counts support this clone. The rearrangement joins TRBV6-5 to TRBJ2-7; 9 positions agree with TRBD1. The CDR3 loop spans 13 amino acids. The V segment lost 4 bases and the J segment 8 bases; nucleotides outside the gene matches: 6. Germline V gives CDR1 MNHEY, CDR2 SVGAGI. CDR3 nucleotide sequence: TGTGCCAGCAGTTCAAGGGACAGGGCAAAGCAGTACTTC. Residues: CASSSRDRAKQYF.

This clone was detected a few times. V usage is TRBV28 and J usage is TRBJ2-3; D remains ambiguous. The germline gives CDR1 MDHEN, CDR2 SYDVKM. CDR3 size: 12 residues. Trimming pared 2 bases from V and 3 bases from J, leaving 3 bases between. CDR3 in DNA: TGTGCCAGCAGTTTAACAACAGATACGCAGTATTTT. Its protein product is CASSLTTDTQYF. The full variable domain, in which reference TRBV28 and TRBJ2-3 provide the parts outside the CDR3, is DVKVTQSSRYLVKRTGEKVFLECVQDMDHENMFWYRQDPGLGLRLIYFSYDVKMKEKGDIPEGYSVSREKKERFSLILESASTNQTSMYLCASSLTTDTQYFGPGTRLTVL.

This clone occurred once. The chain is built from TRBV7-2 and TRBJ1-1; TRBD1 matches at 7 bases. In germline, CDR1 is SGHTA, CDR2 FQGNSA. V dropped 2 bases and J dropped 1; count of bases not matched to a gene: 1. This CDR3 has 14 residues. The CDR3 reads CASSLWDRNTEAFF. The CDR3 DNA is TGTGCCAGCAGCTTATGGGACAGGAACACTGAAGCTTTCTTT.

This clone has more than one count but fewer than ten. The V call is TRBV10-3, the J call TRBJ1-5; 9 nucleotides match TRBD1. This CDR3 is 15 amino acids long. Trimming took 5 bases from V and 4 from J; bases not matched to a gene: 6. Germline V gene sequence: CDR1 ENHRY, CDR2 SYGVKD. The CDR3 region has the DNA TGTGCCATCAGTAATCCGGGACAGGGAAATCAGCCCCAGCATTTT. Translation: CAISNPGQGNQPQHF.

The chain has TRBV19 and TRBJ1-1; tentative D call: TRBD1 (5 bases). This CDR3 contains 15 residues. Trimming removed 5 bases at V and 4 bases at J, with 17 bases between. The germline CDR1 and CDR2 sequences are LNHDA and SQIVND (reference sequence). The CDR3 DNA sequence: TGTGCCAGTAGTGGACGGGACCGCGGGGTCACTGAAGCTTTCTTT. Translating it yields CASSGRDRGVTEAFF.

A few counts support this clone. The rearrangement links TRBV10-3 to TRBJ1-3, with D perhaps TRBD1 (5 bases). This CDR3 contains 11 residues. The germline V gene encodes CDR1 ENHRY and CDR2 SYGVKD. The germline V and J ends were trimmed by 6 bases and 7 bases, with 7 bases remaining between them. The CDR3 nucleotides read TGTGCCATCAGCCCAGGGAACACCATATATTTT. It is translated as CAISPGNTIYF.

The chain recombines TRBV7-8 with TRBJ2-1, with 9 bases that match TRBD2. V was clipped by 7 bases and J by 8 bases; unmatched bases: 9. The germline gives CDR1 SGHVS, CDR2 FQNEAQ. This CDR3 contains 14 residues. The CDR3 sequence is CASILMTSGDEQFF. CDR3 coding DNA: TGTGCCAGCATCCTAATGACTAGCGGCGATGAGCAGTTCTTC.